Each of the 4 T cell receptor beta chains below was sequenced from the same sample in a study of cytotoxic CD8 clonotypes in ibrutinib-treated CLL. The repertoire was sequenced with immunoSEQ multiplex PCR; TCRdb's copy has only in-frame clones and lacks some. The sample consists of about 140,000 clones, around 84% of them appearing once. This specimen consisted of PBMCs, obtained after 36 months of ibrutinib treatment. The receptors derive from a human donor with chronic lymphocytic leukemia.

CDR3 in DNA: TGTGCCAGCAGAAAACTCGGGGGCTCCTACGAGCAGTACTTC. It encodes CASRKLGGSYEQYF. The V call is TRBV27, the J call TRBJ2-7; tentatively, D is TRBD2 (6 bases). Germline-derived CDR1 and CDR2 are MNHEY and SMNVEV (reference sequence). Trimming removed 6 bases from V and 0 bases from J, with 12 bases in between. This CDR3 spans 14 amino acids.

In this sample, this clone turned up once. The J gene is TRBJ2-3, the V gene TRBV5-1, with a weak D call TRBD1 (6 bases). This CDR3 region has 17 residues. Germline V CDR1 and CDR2: SGHRS, YFSETQ. V lost 0 bases and J 3 bases, leaving 17 bases between the germline ends. In nucleotides, the CDR3 is TGCGCCAGCAGCTTGGGGGTACTGCAGGGGTGGACAGATACGCAGTATTTT. Amino acids: CASSLGVLQGWTDTQYF.

The V gene is TRBV7-9, the J gene TRBJ1-5, with D hard to call. CDR1 is SEHNR, CDR2 FQNEAQ, per germline (reference sequence). V lost 4 bases, J lost 10 bases, and 14 bases lay in between. The CDR3 totals 13 residues. CDR3 in amino acids: CASSSGPSGPQHF. DNA for the CDR3: TGTGCCAGCAGCTCTGGCCCAAGTGGACCCCAGCATTTT.

This clone was recorded once. This sequence joins TRBV15 and TRBJ1-2; 8 nucleotides match TRBD1. The CDR3 extends over 14 amino acids. With V trimmed by 0 bases and J by 7 bases, 4 bases remained unmatched. CDR1 is LNHNV and CDR2 is YYDKDF in the germline V gene (reference sequence). The CDR3 here is CATSRDRQGAGYTF. CDR3 bases: TGTGCCACCAGCAGAGATCGGCAGGGGGCTGGCTACACCTTC. Filled out from reference TRBV15 and TRBJ1-2, the complete variable domain reads DAMVIQNPRYQVTQFGKPVTLSCSQTLNHNVMYWYQQKSSQAPKLLFHYYDKDFNNEADTPDNFQSRRPNTSFCFLDIRSPGLGDTAMYLCATSRDRQGAGYTFGSGTRLTVV.